A single sample is the source of the 10 T cell receptor beta chains below, sequenced in a study of CD8 T cells in ankylosing spondylitis. From the 5' RACE reads, TCRdb called clonotypes with MiXCR, one entry per CDR3 protein. The table lists 35,000 or so distinct CDR3 sequences, 16% of them singletons. The sequencing sample was made of blood. These TCRs come from a male donor with ankylosing spondylitis or in good health (not recorded which).

This clonotype occurred a few times. The chain couples TRBV4-3 to TRBJ2-2; 8 bases align to TRBD1. The germline V gene encodes CDR1 LGHNA and CDR2 YSLEER. V dropped 4 bases and J dropped 4; count of bases not matched to a gene: 5. The CDR3 extends over 15 amino acids. CDR3 sequence: CASSPRTGTTGELFF. In DNA form, the CDR3 reads TGCGCCAGCAGCCCTCGGACAGGGACCACCGGGGAGCTGTTTTTT.

This clonotype was detected only a few times. The chain links TRBV4-3 to TRBJ2-5; perhaps TRBD2 as D (5 bases). This CDR3 is 16 amino acids long. Trimming shortened V by 8 bases and J by 0 bases, and 19 bases separated the two germline ends. Germline-derived CDR1 and CDR2 are LGHNA and YSLEER. The CDR3 DNA reads TGCGCCAGCTCAAGCGGAACACTCTTGTACCAAGAGACCCAGTACTTC. This sequence encodes CASSSGTLLYQETQYF.

The chain combines TRBV5-1 with TRBJ2-7; the D gene could be TRBD1 or TRBD2 (5 bases each). The germline CDR1 and CDR2 sequences are SGHRS and YFSETQ. Trimming stripped 4 bases from V and 4 bases from J, with 15 bases between. The length of the CDR3 is 14 residues. CDR3 DNA sequence: TGCGCCAGCAGCCCATACGGGGCTGATTACGAGCAGTACGTC. Protein: CASSPYGADYEQYV.

In this sample, this clonotype turned up a few times. The chain recombines TRBV28 with TRBJ2-5; a possible D gene is TRBD2 (5 bases). The germline gives CDR1 MDHEN, CDR2 SYDVKM. V shed 2 bases and J shed 1 base, with 14 bases lying between them. CDR3 length: 16 residues. DNA for the CDR3: TGTGCCAGCAGTTTAGAGGGCCCGGGAACCCAAGAGACCCAGTACTTC. It yields the protein CASSLEGPGTQETQYF.

The genes are TRBV7-2 and TRBJ2-5, with D perhaps TRBD2 (7 bases). V was shortened by 5 bases and J by 5 bases, with 18 bases between the two germline ends. The CDR3 totals 15 residues. Germline CDR1 and CDR2: SGHTA and FQGNSA. The CDR3 is CASSPPRGGRETQYF. The CDR3 DNA is TGTGCCAGCAGCCCCCCTCGCGGGGGCCGGGAGACCCAGTACTTC.

This clonotype has ten or more counts. The V call is TRBV5-1, the J call TRBJ2-2; 7 bases map to TRBD1. CDR1 SGHRS and CDR2 YFSETQ come from the germline V gene. With V trimmed by 1 base and J by 5 bases, 5 bases remained unmatched. The CDR3 sequence is 15 residues long. CDR3 DNA sequence: TGCGCCAGCAGCTTGAAAGGGGGCGAGACCGGGGAGCTGTTTTTT. This encodes CASSLKGGETGELFF.

In this sample, this clonotype turned up many times. The rearrangement joins TRBV5-1 to TRBJ2-5, with TRBD2 as a possible D gene (6 bases). V was cut by 4 bases and J by 1 base, with 14 bases left in between. This CDR3 has 15 residues. Germline loops: CDR1 SGHRS, CDR2 YFSETQ. The CDR3 spells CASSPGASAQETQYF. For the CDR3, the DNA is TGCGCCAGCAGCCCCGGGGCTAGCGCCCAAGAGACCCAGTACTTC.

This clonotype was counted a few times. The CDR3 spells CSVEGTDYGDTEAFF. The CDR3 DNA follows: TGCAGCGTGGAGGGGACGGACTACGGAGACACTGAAGCTTTCTTT. The chain has TRBV29-1 and TRBJ1-1, with D possibly matching TRBD1 (5 bases). The CDR3 contains 15 residues. V was cut by 6 bases and J by 3 bases, with 20 bases left in between. Germline V gene lookup returns CDR1 SQVTM and CDR2 ANQGSEA.

The genes are TRBV4-3 and TRBJ2-1, with unresolved D. The CDR3 spans 14 residues. Germline loops: CDR1 LGHNA, CDR2 YSLEER. Trimming pared 2 bases from V and 3 bases from J, leaving 8 bases between. The CDR3 protein is CASSQYGVYNEQFF. The CDR3 nucleotides read TGCGCCAGCAGCCAATATGGCGTCTACAATGAGCAGTTCTTC.

The chain recombines TRBV27 with TRBJ2-3; TRBD2 is a possible D gene (6 bases). Trimming took 4 bases from V and 5 from J, leaving 16 bases between them. The CDR3 sequence is 15 residues long. Germline CDR1 and CDR2: MNHEY and SMNVEV (reference sequence). The CDR3 is CASSSGVGAVDTQYF. The CDR3 nucleotides are TGTGCCAGCAGTTCGGGGGTCGGGGCCGTAGATACGCAGTATTTT.